This TCR beta chain originates from a study of T cell clonotyping in hematopoietic cell transplantation. Germline CDR1 MDHEN, CDR2 SYDVKM. Trimming shortened V by 8 bases and J by 5 bases, and 14 bases separated the two germline ends. This CDR3 has 13 residues. This clone was observed once. Its antigen is unknown. Study findings and constraints: Pathologically expanded recipient clonotypes increased progressively from day 30 to day 180 as diversity fell. Without cell sorting, CD4 versus CD8 contributions remain unresolved. Graft donor and pretransplant recipient Inverse Simpson Index values predicted broader posttransplant TCR diversity.

Sequencing used immunoSEQ multiplex PCR; TCRdb keeps in-frame clones, though not all of them. The sample has 25,000 to 30,000 clones; 82% are singletons. Indicated time point: recipient sample about 28 days before transplant, after cytoreduction. Samples: about 28 days before transplant, then days 30, 100 and 180 after. Sequencing was performed on peripheral blood mononuclear cells, taken before stem cell transplant. The chain recombines TRBV28 with TRBJ2-3, with D perhaps assigned TRBD1 or TRBD2 (5 bases each). This TCR was recovered from a man between 35 and 55 years old with acute myeloid leukemia. Some clones in this sample may be carry-over from other donors' samples. This CDR3 is CASWTGALDTQYF. DNA for the CDR3: TGTGCCAGCTGGACCGGGGCACTAGATACGCAGTATTTT.